This record covers a single T cell receptor (beta chain). Its antigen has not been determined. It has no much larger one-base neighbor in the sample; base qualities were not kept. These data are taken from a study of blood T cell repertoires in COVID-19 (dated by TCRdb to the early 2020s). Study-wide context: Collaborator samples came from the United States, Italy and Spain and covered acute and convalescent phases of COVID-19. The dataset comprised deeply sampled blood TCRbeta repertoires from subjects exposed to, actively infected with, or recovered from COVID-19. The samples were drawn from two sources: the first 160 participants of the ongoing ImmuneRACE study, and 1,254 subjects contributed by 6 global collaborators. The sample metadata nearly always contained a de-identified subject ID, COVID-19 status, age in years and sex. A freely available public database, intended as a resource for researchers studying the immune response to SARS-CoV-2, is where the repertoires were released. Where available, HLA class I and class II types were obtained from metadata supplied by the sample provider rather than from assay-based typing. The prospective study material was composed of cDNA or gDNA derived from T cells, B-cell-depleted T cells, or PBMCs. Study-level results and caveats: Clinical and demographic metadata were provided uncurated, with the amount varying by source and participant.

The immunoSEQ Assay, a bias-controlled multiplex PCR, was used to amplify TCRbeta CDR3 regions from genomic DNA. In the authors' own workflow: Nucleated cell counts per sample were estimated from amplification of reference gene primers within the assay. To quantify the absolute abundance of each unique TCRbeta CDR3 rearrangement, sequence reads were collapsed and filtered. Productive Simpson clonality was computed per sample as the square root of Simpson's diversity index over productive rearrangements. TCRdb took over this immuneACCESS table, retaining in-frame rearrangements with V and J assigned. Such tables are incomplete; in checked studies, under half of the missing clones stem from an unresolved V gene, and the remainder is unexplained. Clonal size and the V and J genes are those of that table, whereas D and trimming came from the DNA. The sample has about 340,000 clones on record, 88% of them singletons. The ten largest account for 6% to 8.5% of the sample.

One collaborating source in Seattle enrolled patients during active infection and followed them longitudinally through the course of disease. Collaborating institutions collected whole blood in K2EDTA tubes following their own protocols. For TCRbeta analysis, collaborators shipped samples as frozen whole blood, isolated PBMCs, or DNA extracted from either of those sample types. The material sequenced was peripheral blood. The sequence was collected from a woman aged 70-85 years with COVID-19, enrolled during active disease.

The sequence in DNA is TGTGCCAGCAGTTCCGGGACTAGCGACCACGGGCAGTACTTC. Its protein reads: CASSSGTSDHGQYF. Recombination linked TRBV6-5 to TRBJ2-7, with 10 junctional bases fitting TRBD2. The germline V gene supplies CDR1 MNHEY and CDR2 SVGAGI. V ends up 4 bases short and J 9 bases short, with an unmatched junction base count of 9. The CDR3 holds 14 amino acids from the cysteine to the phenylalanine. The entry retains the CDR3 DNA only, 42 bases that are in frame from base 1.